The 29 T cell receptor beta chains given below trace back to one sample, sequenced in a study of T-cell memory formation after mild COVID-19. TCRdb re-analysed the 5' RACE reads in MiXCR, keeping a single row per CDR3 protein. The sample has about 610,000 distinct CDR3 sequences, roughly a sixth seen once; the top ten hold approximately 8.1%. The sample taken for sequencing was PBMCs or a T cell subset sorted from them (not recorded which). The receptors here all came from an adult woman who had mild COVID-19 (a few samples of this study predate the infection). Cell type and time point are not known.

V is TRBV6-2 or TRBV6-3 and J is TRBJ2-3; TRBD2 might be the D (7 bases). Germline V lookup: CDR1 MNHEY, CDR2 SVGEGT. V dropped 6 bases and J dropped 4 bases, with 17 bases sitting between them. CDR3 length equals 15 residues. The CDR3, as DNA: TGTGCCAGCAGAGCAAGGGGGGGCCGGGCAGATACGCAGTATTTT. Encoded protein: CASRARGGRADTQYF.

The chain couples TRBV5-4 to TRBJ2-5; 8 bases map to TRBD1. There are 17 residues in the CDR3. CDR1 and CDR2 (germline): SGHNT, YYREEE (reference sequence). Trimming removed 2 bases from V and 4 bases from J; junction bases left unmatched: 13. The chain's CDR3 is CASSLSPGDRIGETQYF. In DNA, the CDR3 is TGTGCCAGCAGCTTAAGTCCGGGGGACAGGATTGGAGAGACCCAGTACTTC.

The rearrangement joins TRBV11-3 to TRBJ2-3, with unresolved D. V was pared by 2 bases and J by 2 bases, with 14 bases between. Germline V lookup: CDR1 SGHNT, CDR2 YENEEA. The CDR3 contains 16 residues. The CDR3 here is CASSLKVSVFTDTQYF. In nucleotides, the CDR3 is TGTGCCAGCAGCTTAAAAGTTTCGGTCTTCACAGATACGCAGTATTTT.

The table lists this clonotype with a few counts. The chain carries TRBV27 and TRBJ2-3; D not certain. The CDR3 covers 11 residues. Trimming removed 6 bases from V and 4 bases from J, with 5 bases in between. Germline CDR1 is MNHEY and CDR2 is SMNVEV (reference sequence). The CDR3 region is CASRKADTQYF. The DNA of the CDR3 is TGTGCCAGCAGAAAAGCAGATACGCAGTATTTT.

This clonotype was recorded a few times. The gene calls are TRBV9 and TRBJ2-1, with 7 bases identical to TRBD1. The germline CDR1 and CDR2 sequences are SGDLS and YYNGEE. V gave up 0 bases and J gave up 8 bases; unmatched junction bases: 5. CDR3 size: 14 residues. The DNA of the CDR3 is TGTGCCAGCAGCGTAGATATAGGGGGCGATGAGCAGTTCTTC. Its protein product is CASSVDIGGDEQFF.

This clonotype showed up many times. This sequence joins TRBV2 and TRBJ2-4; D unclear. Trimming stripped 4 bases from V and 10 bases from J, with 14 bases between. The germline V gene has CDR1 SNHLY and CDR2 FYNNEI. The CDR3 covers 13 residues. The CDR3 DNA reads as TGTGCCAGCAGTGTCGGACCGTTTCCTATTCAGTACTTC. Translated: CASSVGPFPIQYF.

The CDR3 DNA reads as TGTGCCACCAGGACCAATCCGAGGGAGGGAAAGGATGAGCAGTTCTTC. As protein: CATRTNPREGKDEQFF. This chain uses TRBV24-1 with TRBJ2-1; TRBD2 matches 7 bases. This CDR3 has 16 residues. Per the germline V gene, CDR1 is KGHDR and CDR2 is SFDVKD. After removal of 7 bases from V and 8 bases from J, the junction contained 16 bases not matched to a gene.

The sample holds a few counts of this clonotype. This CDR3 is CATSEEGEKLFF. The DNA for the CDR3 is TGTGCCACCAGTGAAGAGGGTGAAAAACTGTTTTTT. This chain links TRBV24-1 with TRBJ1-4; D unclear. CDR1 and CDR2 from the germline V gene are KGHDR and SFDVKD. The V gene lost 4 bases and the J gene lost 7 bases, with 6 bases spanning the gap. The CDR3 runs 12 residues.

The V gene is TRBV6-5, the J gene TRBJ2-1; 14 bases match TRBD2. The CDR3 runs 16 residues. Germline V gene sequence: CDR1 MNHEY, CDR2 SVGAGI. V lost 8 bases and J lost 7; bases outside the gene matches: 10. CDR3 protein: CASLPRGLAGGNEQFF. The CDR3 bases are TGTGCCAGCTTACCCCGAGGACTAGCGGGAGGTAATGAGCAGTTCTTC.

The chain carries TRBV12-3 or TRBV12-4 and TRBJ2-1; D not certain. Trimming cost V 3 bases and J 12 bases, with 12 bases left between them. The CDR3 has 12 residues. CDR3 loop: CASSFGQLGQFF. The CDR3 nucleotides read TGTGCCAGCAGTTTTGGGCAACTCGGGCAGTTCTTC.

This rearrangement joins TRBV7-8 to TRBJ2-7; 7 nucleotides agree with TRBD1. The CDR3 length is 14 residues. V was pared by 6 bases and J by 3 bases, with 8 bases of the junction left unmatched. Germline V lookup: CDR1 SGHVS, CDR2 FQNEAQ. CDR3 sequence: CASREWDSSYEQYF. CDR3 nucleotides: TGTGCCAGCAGAGAATGGGACAGTAGCTACGAGCAGTACTTC.

The genes are TRBV20-1 and TRBJ2-2, with 14 bases lining up with TRBD2. V shed 6 bases, J shed 2 bases, and the junction held 5 bases outside the gene matches. Germline assignment: CDR1 DFQATT and CDR2 SNEGSKA (reference sequence). The CDR3 has 16 residues. CDR3 amino acids: CSAGLAGGRNTGELFF. The CDR3 DNA follows: TGCAGTGCCGGACTAGCGGGGGGACGAAACACCGGGGAGCTGTTTTTT.

This clonotype was counted only a few times. J is TRBJ2-7 and V is TRBV11-2; possible D gene TRBD1, 6 bases. Trimming removed 4 bases from V and 0 bases from J, with 16 bases in between. This CDR3 is built from 16 residues. The germline V gene encodes CDR1 SGHAT and CDR2 FQNNGV. The CDR3 sequence: CASSSTRDTTSYEQYF. CDR3 sequence (DNA): TGTGCCAGCAGCTCCACTAGGGACACCACCTCCTACGAGCAGTACTTC. Complete variable domain (other parts from reference TRBV11-2 and TRBJ2-7): EAGVAQSPRYKIIEKRQSVAFWCNPISGHATLYWYQQILGQGPKLLIQFQNNGVVDDSQLPKDRFSAERLKGVDSTLKIQPAKLEDSAVYLCASSSTRDTTSYEQYFGPGTRLTVT.

This clonotype has more than one count but fewer than ten. The rearrangement links TRBV28 to TRBJ2-7; TRBD2 matches 10 bases. Germline CDR1 is MDHEN and CDR2 is SYDVKM. With 2 bases clipped from V and 3 bases from J, the junction kept 4 bases outside the gene matches. The CDR3 covers 15 residues. The CDR3 nucleotides read TGTGCCAGCAGTTTAGGGGCTAGCGGGAGCTACGAGCAGTACTTC. This codes for CASSLGASGSYEQYF.

This chain uses TRBV18 with TRBJ1-1; D gene ambiguous. The CDR3 has 13 residues. Trimming stripped 3 bases from V and 8 bases from J, with 13 bases between. Germline lookup yields CDR1 KGHSH and CDR2 LQKENI. The CDR3 nucleotides are TGTGCCAGCTCACCTGACCCGTCGAGGGAAGCTTTCTTT. Encoded protein: CASSPDPSREAFF.

The CDR3 is CASSSNPAGGLDEQFF. The DNA of the CDR3 is TGTGCCAGCAGCTCAAATCCAGCGGGGGGGCTGGATGAGCAGTTCTTC. The chain carries TRBV7-9 and TRBJ2-1; 10 bases are shared with TRBD2. CDR3 length: 16 amino acids. The germline CDR1 and CDR2 sequences are SEHNR and FQNEAQ (reference sequence). The V gene end was trimmed by 4 bases and the J gene end by 8 bases; junction bases not matched to a gene: 11.

This clonotype was seen only a few times. V is TRBV6-5 and J is TRBJ1-1; D not resolved. V lost 4 bases to trimming and J lost 7 bases, with 16 bases between them. CDR1 and CDR2 (germline): MNHEY, SVGAGI. The CDR3 has 14 residues. For the CDR3, the DNA is TGTGCCAGCAGTTCGGCCCAACCGGGTGTTGAAGCTTTCTTT. Protein: CASSSAQPGVEAFF.

V usage is TRBV7-9 and J usage is TRBJ1-3; the D gene is possibly TRBD1 (5 bases). With 6 bases removed from V and 8 bases from J, the gap between germline ends came to 17 bases. This CDR3 spans 14 amino acids. Germline CDR1 SEHNR, CDR2 FQNEAQ (reference sequence). DNA of the CDR3: TGTGCCAGCAGTCCGGACCCCGGGGCGGACACCATATATTTT. It yields the protein CASSPDPGADTIYF.

This clonotype showed up just a few times. V usage is TRBV6-5 and J usage is TRBJ2-2, with D maybe TRBD2 (6 bases). The CDR3 runs 17 residues. The V end lost 6 bases, the J end lost 8 bases, and 25 bases lay between the germline ends. Looked up from germline, CDR1 is MNHEY and CDR2 is SVGAGI. The CDR3 sequence: CASSLARDLLPAGELFF. The CDR3 DNA follows: TGTGCCAGCAGCTTGGCCCGGGACTTACTCCCTGCGGGGGAGCTGTTTTTT.

This clonotype was observed a handful of times. This rearrangement joins TRBV27 to TRBJ1-1; 7 bases agree with TRBD1. V lost 6 bases to trimming and J lost 8 bases; unmatched junction nucleotides: 6. The CDR3 is 12 residues long. CDR1 and CDR2 from the germline V gene are MNHEY and SMNVEV (reference sequence). The CDR3 loop is CASSPDRAEAFF. In nucleotides, the CDR3 is TGTGCCAGCAGCCCAGACAGGGCCGAAGCTTTCTTT.

The CDR3 loop is CSARTGASYEQYF. CDR3 nucleotides: TGCAGTGCTAGAACAGGGGCTTCCTACGAGCAGTACTTC. The rearrangement links TRBV20-1 to TRBJ2-7, with 7 positions matching TRBD1. Trimming at V came to 2 bases and at J to 1 base, leaving 2 bases not matched to a gene. The CDR3 has 13 amino acids. Germline V gene sequence: CDR1 DFQATT, CDR2 SNEGSKA (reference sequence).

This clonotype was seen more than once but under ten times. This sequence joins TRBV3-1 and TRBJ2-1, with 7 bases aligning to TRBD1. The CDR3 runs to 16 residues. Germline V gives CDR1 LGHDT, CDR2 YNNKEL (reference sequence). J gave up 10 bases and V 5 bases, and 17 bases lay outside the gene matches. The CDR3 region is CASSVRGRQRAHEQFF. CDR3 in DNA: TGTGCCAGCAGCGTAAGGGGGCGACAGAGAGCTCACGAGCAGTTCTTC.

This clonotype was picked up a small number of times. This chain connects TRBV11-2 to TRBJ1-2; D possibly corresponds to TRBD1 (6 bases). There are 14 residues in the CDR3. In germline, CDR1 is SGHAT, CDR2 FQNNGV. V lost 5 bases and J 3 bases, leaving 13 bases between the germline ends. CDR3 coding DNA: TGTGCCAGCAGCCCCAGGGCAGGGGACTATGGCTACACCTTC. This gives the protein CASSPRAGDYGYTF.

The J gene is TRBJ1-2, the V gene TRBV6-5, with a tentative D call TRBD1 (6 bases). The CDR3 is 14 residues long. V was shortened by 2 bases and J by 6 bases, with 13 bases between the two germline ends. Germline V lookup: CDR1 MNHEY, CDR2 SVGAGI. In DNA form, the CDR3 reads TGTGCCAGCAGTTACGGGATAGCAGGGGATGGCTACACCTTC. It codes for CASSYGIAGDGYTF.

The V gene is TRBV20-1, the J gene TRBJ2-6; D gene uncertain. Trimming removed 6 bases at V and 2 bases at J, with 14 bases between. Germline CDR1 and CDR2: DFQATT and SNEGSKA (reference sequence). This CDR3 contains 15 residues. DNA for the CDR3: TGCAGTGCCCCGCCGACCAGGACTGGGGCCAACGTCCTGACTTTC. Its protein product is CSAPPTRTGANVLTF.

The rearrangement joins TRBV6-2 or TRBV6-3 to TRBJ2-5, with D unclear. The V gene's germline CDR1 is MNHEY and CDR2 SVGEGT. Deletions cut 4 bases from V and 1 base from J, with 13 bases between. CDR3 length equals 15 residues. CDR3 DNA sequence: TGTGCCAGCAGTTTAGTCATCGTGGGCCAAGAGACCCAGTACTTC. Residues: CASSLVIVGQETQYF.

The rearrangement links TRBV6-6 to TRBJ1-5; TRBD1 aligns across 10 bases. The J segment lost 3 bases and the V segment lost 6 bases, leaving 8 bases of the junction unmatched. CDR3 length: 16 amino acids. Looked up from germline, CDR1 is MNHNY and CDR2 is SVGAGI (reference sequence). Here the CDR3 DNA reads TGTGCCAGCAGCCGCCGGACAGGGGGTGCCAATCAGCCCCAGCATTTT. This sequence encodes CASSRRTGGANQPQHF.

The chain couples TRBV7-9 to TRBJ2-5; either TRBD1 or TRBD2 may fit D (6 bases each). Trimming removed 8 bases from V and 4 bases from J, with 23 bases in between. Germline V gives CDR1 SEHNR, CDR2 FQNEAQ (reference sequence). The CDR3 consists of 16 residues. The CDR3 sequence is CASGIRGHERGETQYF. The CDR3 DNA follows: TGTGCCAGCGGGATCCGGGGGCACGAACGTGGAGAGACCCAGTACTTC.

The table lists this clonotype with many counts. The rearrangement joins TRBV12-3 or TRBV12-4 to TRBJ2-3; 7 bases match TRBD2. The CDR3 sequence is 14 residues long. Germline trimming cut 6 bases from V and 1 base from J; bases unmatched to any gene: 4. DNA of the CDR3: TGTGCCAGCAGCTTCAGCGGGGGCACAGATACGCAGTATTTT. Translation: CASSFSGGTDTQYF.